This TCR beta chain was sequenced during a study of OX40 agonist ivuxolimab in advanced cancers. In the study overall: Age averaged around 58 years (range roughly 20 to 90), and around 87% were male. Study-wide findings and caveats: Expanded clones were, on average, more numerous in CD8+ T cells than in CD4+.

V was clipped by 3 bases and J by 6 bases; unmatched bases: 8. This CDR3 comprises 16 residues. Germline V gives CDR1 SGHNT, CDR2 YYREEE (reference sequence). Clones were sequenced by immunoSEQ multiplex PCR, and TCRdb holds only the in-frame ones, with some missing. The sample records tens of thousands of clones, about 85% being singletons. Concerning this clone itself: No antigen is known for it.

The chain is built from TRBV5-4 and TRBJ2-3; 12 nucleotides agree with TRBD2. The source was CD4+ or CD8+ T cells sorted from blood, collected in a trial of the OX40 agonist ivuxolimab. The clonotype was recovered from an adult with an advanced solid tumor such as melanoma, head and neck, liver or kidney cancer. CDR3 in DNA: TGTGCCAGCAGCTATTCGACTAGCGGGAGTCTTGATACGCAGTATTTT. Translated, it gives CASSYSTSGSLDTQYF.